This T cell receptor (beta chain) is from a study of blood T cell repertoires in COVID-19. Across the study: The study drew acute and convalescent COVID-19 samples from the United States, Italy and Spain.

Produced via immunoSEQ multiplex PCR; TCRdb's table is partial and in-frame only. The sample carries approximately 30,000 clones, 65% to 90% recorded once. Losses at the gene ends were 1 base for V and 7 bases for J; bases not matched to a gene: 2. The CDR3 extends over 15 amino acids. In germline, CDR1 is SGHTS, CDR2 YDEGEE. The receptor was derived from a human donor in a cohort sampled during active COVID-19. V is TRBV5-8 and J is TRBJ2-1, with 13 bases lining up with TRBD2. Source material: peripheral blood. The CDR3 reads CASSLLTSGGNEQFF. The CDR3 DNA sequence: TGTGCCAGCAGCTTGCTGACTAGCGGGGGGAATGAGCAGTTCTTC.